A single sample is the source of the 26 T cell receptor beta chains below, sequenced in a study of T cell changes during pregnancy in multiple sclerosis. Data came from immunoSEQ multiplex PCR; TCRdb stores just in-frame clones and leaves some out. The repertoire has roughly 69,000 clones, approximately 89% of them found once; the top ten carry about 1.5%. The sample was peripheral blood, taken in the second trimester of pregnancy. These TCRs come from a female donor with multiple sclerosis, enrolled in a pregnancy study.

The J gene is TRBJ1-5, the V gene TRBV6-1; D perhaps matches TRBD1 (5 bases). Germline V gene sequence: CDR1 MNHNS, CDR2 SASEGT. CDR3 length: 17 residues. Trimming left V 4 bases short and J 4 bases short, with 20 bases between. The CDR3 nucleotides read TGTGCCAGCAGTGGGGGGGTAGGTAGTTTATGGAATCAGCCCCAGCATTTT. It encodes CASSGGVGSLWNQPQHF.

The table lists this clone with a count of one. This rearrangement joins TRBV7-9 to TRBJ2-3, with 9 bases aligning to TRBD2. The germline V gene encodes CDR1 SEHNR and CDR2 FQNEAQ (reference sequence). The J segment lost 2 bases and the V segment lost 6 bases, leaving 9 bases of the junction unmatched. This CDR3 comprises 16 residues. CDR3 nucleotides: TGTGCCAGCAGACCCCCAGCGGGGGGTTTCACAGATACGCAGTATTTT. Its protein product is CASRPPAGGFTDTQYF.

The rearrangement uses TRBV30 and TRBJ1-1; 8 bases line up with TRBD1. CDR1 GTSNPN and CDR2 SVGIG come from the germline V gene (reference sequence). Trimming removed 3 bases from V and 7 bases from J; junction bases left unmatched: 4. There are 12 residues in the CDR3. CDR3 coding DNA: TGTGCCTGGAGCTTGACAGGGGTTGAAGCTTTCTTT. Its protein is CAWSLTGVEAFF.

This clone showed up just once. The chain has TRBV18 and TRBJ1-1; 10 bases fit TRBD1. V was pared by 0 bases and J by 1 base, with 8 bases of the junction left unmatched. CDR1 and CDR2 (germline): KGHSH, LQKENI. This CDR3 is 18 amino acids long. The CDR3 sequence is CASSPPGWRQGANTEAFF. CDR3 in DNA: TGTGCCAGCTCACCACCGGGTTGGCGACAGGGGGCGAACACTGAAGCTTTCTTT.

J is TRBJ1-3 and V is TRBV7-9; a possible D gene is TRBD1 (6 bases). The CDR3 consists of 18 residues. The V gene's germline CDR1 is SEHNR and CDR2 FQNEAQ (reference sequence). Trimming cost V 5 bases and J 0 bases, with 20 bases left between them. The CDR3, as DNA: TGTGCCAGCAGCCGAGCCGCAGACGACAGGAACTCTGGAAACACCATATATTTT. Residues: CASSRAADDRNSGNTIYF.

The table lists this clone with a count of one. CDR3 loop: CASSRGGQETQYF. The DNA for the CDR3 is TGTGCCAGCAGCAGGGGAGGCCAAGAGACCCAGTACTTC. The V gene is TRBV11-3, the J gene TRBJ2-5, with a weak D call TRBD2 (6 bases). Germline V gives CDR1 SGHNT, CDR2 YENEEA. V was clipped by 5 bases and J by 1 base, with 8 bases between them. CDR3 length: 13 amino acids.

In DNA, the CDR3 is TGCGCCAGCAGCCCCGTTCTAGGCTTTAACAATGAGCAGTTCTTC. Its protein product is CASSPVLGFNNEQFF. V gene TRBV5-1 combines with J gene TRBJ2-1, with D uncertain. The germline CDR1 and CDR2 sequences are SGHRS and YFSETQ. V was cut by 4 bases and J by 5 bases, with 16 bases left in between. The CDR3 is 15 amino acids. Full variable domain (outside the CDR3, taken from reference TRBV5-1 and TRBJ2-1): KAGVTQTPRYLIKTRGQQVTLSCSPISGHRSVSWYQQTPGQGLQFLFEYFSETQRNKGNFPGRFSGRQFSNSRSEMNVSTLELGDSALYLCASSPVLGFNNEQFFGPGTRLTVL.

The CDR3 here is CASSDNNEQFF. CDR3 DNA sequence: TGTGCCAGCAGTGACAACAATGAGCAGTTCTTC. V is TRBV9 and J is TRBJ2-1, with D unresolved. The V gene's germline CDR1 is SGDLS and CDR2 YYNGEE. This CDR3 comprises 11 residues. V gave up 5 bases and J gave up 5 bases, with 5 bases separating them.

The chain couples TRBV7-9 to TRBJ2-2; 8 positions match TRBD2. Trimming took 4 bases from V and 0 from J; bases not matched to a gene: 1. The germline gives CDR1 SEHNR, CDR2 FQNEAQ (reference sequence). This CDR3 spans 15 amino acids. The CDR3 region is CASSYSGTNTGELFF. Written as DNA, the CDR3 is TGTGCCAGCAGCTATAGCGGGACGAACACCGGGGAGCTGTTTTTT.

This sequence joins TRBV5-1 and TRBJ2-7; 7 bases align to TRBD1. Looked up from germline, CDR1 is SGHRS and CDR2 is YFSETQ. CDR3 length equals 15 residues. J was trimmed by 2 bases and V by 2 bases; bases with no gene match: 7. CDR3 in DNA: TGCGCCAGCAGCTTTCTTACGGGACAGACCTACGAGCAGTACTTC. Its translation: CASSFLTGQTYEQYF.

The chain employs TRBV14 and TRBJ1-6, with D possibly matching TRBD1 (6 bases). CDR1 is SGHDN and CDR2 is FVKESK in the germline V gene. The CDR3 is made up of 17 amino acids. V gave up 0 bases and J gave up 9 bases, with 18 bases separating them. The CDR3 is CASSQDLRGAAGSPLHF. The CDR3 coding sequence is TGTGCCAGCAGCCAAGATCTACGGGGGGCGGCTGGTTCACCCCTCCACTTT.

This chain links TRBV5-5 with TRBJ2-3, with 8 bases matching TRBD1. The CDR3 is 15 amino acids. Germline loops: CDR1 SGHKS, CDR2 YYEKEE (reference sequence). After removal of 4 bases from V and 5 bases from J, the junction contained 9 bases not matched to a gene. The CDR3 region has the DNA TGTGCCAGCAGCCCCCCGACAGGGGAGTTAGATACGCAGTATTTT. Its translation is CASSPPTGELDTQYF.

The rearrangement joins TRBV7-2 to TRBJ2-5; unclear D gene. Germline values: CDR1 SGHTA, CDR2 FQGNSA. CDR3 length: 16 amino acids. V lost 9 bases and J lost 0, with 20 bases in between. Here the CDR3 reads CASKTHLSQNQETQYF. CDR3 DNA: TGTGCCAGTAAAACCCATCTTAGCCAAAACCAAGAGACCCAGTACTTC.

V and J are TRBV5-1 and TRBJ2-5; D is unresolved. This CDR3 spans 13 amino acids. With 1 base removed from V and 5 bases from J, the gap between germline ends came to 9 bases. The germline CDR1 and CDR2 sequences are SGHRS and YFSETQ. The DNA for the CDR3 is TGCGCCAGCAGCTTGCGCAGGTCGGAGACCCAGTACTTC. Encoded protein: CASSLRRSETQYF. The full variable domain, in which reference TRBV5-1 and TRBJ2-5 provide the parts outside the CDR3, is KAGVTQTPRYLIKTRGQQVTLSCSPISGHRSVSWYQQTPGQGLQFLFEYFSETQRNKGNFPGRFSGRQFSNSRSEMNVSTLELGDSALYLCASSLRRSETQYFGPGTRLLVL.

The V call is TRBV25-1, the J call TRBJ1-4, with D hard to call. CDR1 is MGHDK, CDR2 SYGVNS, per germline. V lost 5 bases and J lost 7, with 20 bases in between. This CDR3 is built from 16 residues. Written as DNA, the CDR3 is TGTGCCAGCAGTCCCCCGGGGATACGCTCCTCTGAAAAACTGTTTTTT. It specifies CASSPPGIRSSEKLFF.

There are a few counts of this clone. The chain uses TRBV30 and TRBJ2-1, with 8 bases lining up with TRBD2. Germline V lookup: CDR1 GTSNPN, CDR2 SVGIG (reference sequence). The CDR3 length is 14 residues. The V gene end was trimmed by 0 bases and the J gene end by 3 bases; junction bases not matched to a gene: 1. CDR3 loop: CAWSVLADYNEQFF. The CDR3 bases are TGTGCCTGGAGTGTACTAGCGGACTACAATGAGCAGTTCTTC.

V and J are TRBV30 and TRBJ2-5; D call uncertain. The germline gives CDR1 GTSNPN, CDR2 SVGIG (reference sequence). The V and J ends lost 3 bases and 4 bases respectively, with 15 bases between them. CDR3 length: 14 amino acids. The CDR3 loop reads CAWSGLQVRETQYF. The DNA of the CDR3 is TGTGCCTGGAGCGGTCTTCAGGTACGAGAGACCCAGTACTTC.

The chain's CDR3 is CASSLRDSSTDTQYF. CDR3 sequence (DNA): TGTGCCAGCAGCTTAAGGGACAGTTCCACAGATACGCAGTATTTT. The chain combines TRBV5-8 with TRBJ2-3, with 7 bases aligning to TRBD1. Trimming at V came to 2 bases and at J to 2 bases, leaving 5 bases not matched to a gene. The CDR3 sequence is 15 residues long. CDR1 is SGHTS, CDR2 YDEGEE, per germline. Based on the CDR3 plus reference TRBV5-8 and TRBJ2-3, the full variable domain is EAGVTQSPTHLIKTRGQQATLRCSPISGHTSVYWYQQALGLGLQFLLWYDEGEERNRGNFPPRFSGRQFPNYSSELNVNALELEDSALYLCASSLRDSSTDTQYFGPGTRLTVL.

This chain's CDR3 is CASSLARGHPGSYNEQFF. CDR3 nucleotide sequence: TGTGCCAGCAGCTTAGCCCGAGGTCATCCGGGGTCCTACAATGAGCAGTTCTTC. J is TRBJ2-1 and V is TRBV7-6; D may be TRBD2 (5 bases). The germline V gene has CDR1 SGHVS and CDR2 FNYEAQ. V was cut by 0 bases and J by 1 base, with 16 bases left in between. The CDR3 spans 18 residues.

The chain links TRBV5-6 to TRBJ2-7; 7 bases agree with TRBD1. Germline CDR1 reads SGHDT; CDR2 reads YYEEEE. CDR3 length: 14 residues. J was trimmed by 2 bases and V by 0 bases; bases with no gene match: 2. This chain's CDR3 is CASSLGTGPYEQYF. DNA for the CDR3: TGTGCCAGCAGCTTGGGGACAGGCCCCTACGAGCAGTACTTC.

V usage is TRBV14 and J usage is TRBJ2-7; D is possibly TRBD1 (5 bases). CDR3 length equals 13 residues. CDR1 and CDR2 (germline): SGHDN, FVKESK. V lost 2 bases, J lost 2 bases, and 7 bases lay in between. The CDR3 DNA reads TGTGCCAGCAGCCAAATAGGGGCCTACGAGCAGTACTTC. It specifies CASSQIGAYEQYF.

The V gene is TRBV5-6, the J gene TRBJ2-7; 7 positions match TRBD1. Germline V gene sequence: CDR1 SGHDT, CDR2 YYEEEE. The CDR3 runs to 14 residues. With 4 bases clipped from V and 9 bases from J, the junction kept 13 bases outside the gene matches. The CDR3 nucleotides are TGTGCCAGCAGCGTCCCCGACAGGGACAAGGGGCAGTACTTC. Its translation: CASSVPDRDKGQYF. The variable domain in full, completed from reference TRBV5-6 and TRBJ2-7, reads DAGVTQSPTHLIKTRGQQVTLRCSPKSGHDTVSWYQQALGQGPQFIFQYYEEEERQRGNFPDRFSGHQFPNYSSELNVNALLLGDSALYLCASSVPDRDKGQYFGPGTRLTVT.

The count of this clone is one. This CDR3 reads CASSLPQGAAGTDTQYF. The CDR3 DNA reads TGCGCCAGCAGCTTGCCACAGGGGGCGGCGGGCACAGATACGCAGTATTTT. The chain uses TRBV5-1 and TRBJ2-3; 9 bases fit TRBD1. The CDR3 contains 17 residues. V was pared by 1 base and J by 1 base, with 7 bases of the junction left unmatched. CDR1 and CDR2 from the germline V gene are SGHRS and YFSETQ.

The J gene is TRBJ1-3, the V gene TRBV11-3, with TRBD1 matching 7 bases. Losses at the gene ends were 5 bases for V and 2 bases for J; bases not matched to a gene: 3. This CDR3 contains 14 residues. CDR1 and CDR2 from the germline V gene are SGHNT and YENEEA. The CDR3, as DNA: TGTGCCAGCAGCAACAGGGGCGCTGGAAACACCATATATTTT. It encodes CASSNRGAGNTIYF.

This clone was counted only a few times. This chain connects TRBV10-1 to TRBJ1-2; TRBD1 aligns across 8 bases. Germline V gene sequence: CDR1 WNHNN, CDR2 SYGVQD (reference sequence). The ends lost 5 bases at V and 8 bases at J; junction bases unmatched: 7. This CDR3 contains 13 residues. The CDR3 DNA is TGCGCCAGCAGTCGATCAGGGGGCGAGGGCTACACCTTC. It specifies CASSRSGGEGYTF.

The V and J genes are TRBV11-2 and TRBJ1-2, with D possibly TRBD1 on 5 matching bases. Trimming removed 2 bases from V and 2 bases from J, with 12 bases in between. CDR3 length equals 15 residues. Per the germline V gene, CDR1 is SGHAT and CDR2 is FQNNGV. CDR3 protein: CASSLMGLKNYGYTF. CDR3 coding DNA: TGTGCCAGCAGCTTAATGGGACTGAAAAACTATGGCTACACCTTC.